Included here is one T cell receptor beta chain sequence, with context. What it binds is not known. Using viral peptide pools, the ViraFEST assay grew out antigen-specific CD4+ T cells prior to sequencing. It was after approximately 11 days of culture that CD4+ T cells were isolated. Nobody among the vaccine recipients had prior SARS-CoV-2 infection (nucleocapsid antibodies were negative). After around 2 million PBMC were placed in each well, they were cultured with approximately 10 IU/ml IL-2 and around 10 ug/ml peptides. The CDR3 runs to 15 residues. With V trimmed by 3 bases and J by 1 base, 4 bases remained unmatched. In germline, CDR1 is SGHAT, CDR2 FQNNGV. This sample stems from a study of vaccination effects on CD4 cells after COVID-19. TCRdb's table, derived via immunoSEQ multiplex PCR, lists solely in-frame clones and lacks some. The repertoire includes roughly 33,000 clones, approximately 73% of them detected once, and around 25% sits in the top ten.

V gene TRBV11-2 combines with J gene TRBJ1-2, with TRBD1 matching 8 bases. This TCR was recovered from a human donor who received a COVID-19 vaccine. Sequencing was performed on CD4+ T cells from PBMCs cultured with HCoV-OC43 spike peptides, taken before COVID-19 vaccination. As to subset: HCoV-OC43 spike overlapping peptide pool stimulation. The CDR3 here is CASSFGTGSNYGYTF. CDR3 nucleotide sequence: TGTGCCAGCAGCTTCGGGACAGGTAGTAACTATGGCTACACCTTC.